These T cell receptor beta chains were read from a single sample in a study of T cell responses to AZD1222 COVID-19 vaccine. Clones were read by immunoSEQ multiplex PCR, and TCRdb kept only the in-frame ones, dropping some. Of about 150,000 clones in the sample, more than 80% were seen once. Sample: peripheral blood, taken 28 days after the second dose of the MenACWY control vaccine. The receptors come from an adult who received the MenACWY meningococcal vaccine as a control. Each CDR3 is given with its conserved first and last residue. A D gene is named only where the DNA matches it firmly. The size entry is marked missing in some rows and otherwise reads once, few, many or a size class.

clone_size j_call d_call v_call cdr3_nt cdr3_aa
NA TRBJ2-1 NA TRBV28 TGTGCCAGCAGAGAGGACCCCCTATACAATGAGCAGTTCTTC CASREDPLYNEQFF
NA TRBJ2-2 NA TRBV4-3 TGCGCCAGCAGCCAAGTACGGTTGTCCGGGGAGCTGTTTTTT CASSQVRLSGELFF
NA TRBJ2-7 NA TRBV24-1 TGTGCCACCAGTGCGGAGGGCGAGCAGTACTTC CATSAEGEQYF
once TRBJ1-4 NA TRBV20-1 TGCAGTGCTAGTAGGCAGGGACGTAATGAAAAACTGTTTTTT CSASRQGRNEKLFF
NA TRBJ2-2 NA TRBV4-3 TGCGCCAGCAGCCAGGGGGCGCGAGGCGGGGAGCTGTTTTTT CASSQGARGGELFF
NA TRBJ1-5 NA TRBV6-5 TGTGCCAGCAGTTTACCAGGGTCGGGTCAGCCCCAGCATTTT CASSLPGSGQPQHF
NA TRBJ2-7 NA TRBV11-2 TGTGCCAGCAGCCAATACCGGGGGTCTTCCTACGAGCAGTACTTC CASSQYRGSSYEQYF
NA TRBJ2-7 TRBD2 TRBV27 TGTGCCAGCAGTTCTAGCGGGGGGACCCTACACGAGCAGTACTTC CASSSSGGTLHEQYF
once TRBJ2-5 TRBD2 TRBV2 TGTGCCAGCAGTACTAGCGGGGTAGAGACCCAGTACTTC CASSTSGVETQYF
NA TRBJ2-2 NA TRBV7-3 TGTGCCAGCAGCTTGTTAGGGAATACCGGGGAGCTGTTTTTT CASSLLGNTGELFF
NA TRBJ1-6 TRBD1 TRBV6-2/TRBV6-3 TGTGCCAGCAGTTACGGGACAGGGGGAAATAATTCACCCCTCCACTTT CASSYGTGGNNSPLHF
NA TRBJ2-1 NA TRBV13 TGTGCCAGCAGCTTAGGTGGTGTGGGCCGCGTCAATGAGCAGTTCTTC CASSLGGVGRVNEQFF
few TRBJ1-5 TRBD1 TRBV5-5 TGTGCCAGCAGCTTACAGGGGGACGCGCCTCAGCCCCAGCATTTT CASSLQGDAPQPQHF
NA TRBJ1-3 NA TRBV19 TGTGCCAGTAGTCCGACCCCACGGGAAGCTGGAAACACCATATATTTT CASSPTPREAGNTIYF
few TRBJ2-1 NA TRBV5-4 TGTGCCAGCAGCTTGTGGAACAATGAGCAGTTCTTC CASSLWNNEQFF
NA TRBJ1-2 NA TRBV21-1 TGTGCCAGCAGCCTGCCACAGGGGGCTGCGCTATGCGGCTACACCTTC CASSLPQGAALCGYTF
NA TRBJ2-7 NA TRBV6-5 TGTGCCAGCAGTTACTCGGGCGGGGTCTCCTACGAGCAGTACTTC CASSYSGGVSYEQYF
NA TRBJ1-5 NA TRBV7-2 TGTGCCAGCAGCTTGGACTCTGGCGGCAATCAGCCCCAGCATTTT CASSLDSGGNQPQHF
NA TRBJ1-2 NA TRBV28 TGTGCCAGCACTATCCTTGAGGGCGCGGGGGAGAACTATGGCTACACCTTC CASTILEGAGENYGYTF
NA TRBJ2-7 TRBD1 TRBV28 TGTGCCAGCAGTTTGGCCGGGACAGGGGGAGAGCAGTACTTC CASSLAGTGGEQYF
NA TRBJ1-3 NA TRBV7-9 TGTGCCAGCAGCTTTGTCAGGGCTGGAAACACCATATATTTT CASSFVRAGNTIYF
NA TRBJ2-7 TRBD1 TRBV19 TGTGCCAGTAGTATTCGTGTCCCGGGACAGGGCCTTTACGAGCAGTACTTC CASSIRVPGQGLYEQYF